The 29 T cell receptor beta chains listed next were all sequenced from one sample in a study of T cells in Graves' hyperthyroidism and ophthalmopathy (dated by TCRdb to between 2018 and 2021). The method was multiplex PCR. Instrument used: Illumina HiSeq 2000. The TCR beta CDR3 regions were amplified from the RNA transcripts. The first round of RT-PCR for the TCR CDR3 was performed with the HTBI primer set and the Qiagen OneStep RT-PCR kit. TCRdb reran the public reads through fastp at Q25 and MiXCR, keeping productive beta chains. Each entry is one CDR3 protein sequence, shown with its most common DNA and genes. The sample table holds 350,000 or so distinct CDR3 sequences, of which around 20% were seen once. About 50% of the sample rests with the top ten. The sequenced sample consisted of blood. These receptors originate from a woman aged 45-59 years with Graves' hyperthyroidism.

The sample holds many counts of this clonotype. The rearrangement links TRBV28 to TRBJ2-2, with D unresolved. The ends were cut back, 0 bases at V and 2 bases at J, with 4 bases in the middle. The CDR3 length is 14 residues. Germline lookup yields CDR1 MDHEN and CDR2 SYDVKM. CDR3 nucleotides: TGTGCCAGCAGTTTATGGTTCAACACCGGGGAGCTGTTTTTT. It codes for CASSLWFNTGELFF.

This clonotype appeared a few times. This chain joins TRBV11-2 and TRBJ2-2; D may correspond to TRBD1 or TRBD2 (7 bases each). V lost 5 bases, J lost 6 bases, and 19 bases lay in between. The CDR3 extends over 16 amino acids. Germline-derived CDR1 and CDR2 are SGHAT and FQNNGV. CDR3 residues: CASSRAGGEAAGELFF. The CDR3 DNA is TGTGCCAGCAGCAGGGCAGGGGGGGAGGCCGCCGGGGAGCTGTTTTTT.

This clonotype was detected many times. The CDR3 here is CASSLGNRGNSPLHF. For the CDR3, the DNA is TGTGCCAGCAGCCTTGGGAACAGGGGTAATTCACCCCTCCACTTT. The chain is built from TRBV9 and TRBJ1-6; 7 bases fit TRBD1. This CDR3 comprises 15 residues. Germline lookup yields CDR1 SGDLS and CDR2 YYNGEE. J gave up 6 bases and V 4 bases, and 7 bases lay outside the gene matches.

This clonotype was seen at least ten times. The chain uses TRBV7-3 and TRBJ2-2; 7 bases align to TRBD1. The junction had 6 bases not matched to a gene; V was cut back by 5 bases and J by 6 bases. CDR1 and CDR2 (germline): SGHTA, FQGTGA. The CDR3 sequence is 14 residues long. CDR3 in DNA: TGTGCCAGCAGCGCGACAGGGCGGGCCGGGGAGCTGTTTTTT. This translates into CASSATGRAGELFF.

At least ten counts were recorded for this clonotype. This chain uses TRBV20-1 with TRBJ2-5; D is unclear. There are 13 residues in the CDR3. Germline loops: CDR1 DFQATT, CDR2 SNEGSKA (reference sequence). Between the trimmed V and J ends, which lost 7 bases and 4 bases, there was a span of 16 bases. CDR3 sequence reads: CSGLDPLGETQYF. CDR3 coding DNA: TGCAGTGGTCTTGATCCCCTGGGAGAGACCCAGTACTTC.

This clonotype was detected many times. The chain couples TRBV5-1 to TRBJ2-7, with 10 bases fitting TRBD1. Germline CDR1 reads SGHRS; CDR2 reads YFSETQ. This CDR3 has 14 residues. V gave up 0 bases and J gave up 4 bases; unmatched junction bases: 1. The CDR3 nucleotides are TGCGCCAGCAGCTTGGGGGGACAGGGGTACGAGCAGTACTTC. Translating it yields CASSLGGQGYEQYF.

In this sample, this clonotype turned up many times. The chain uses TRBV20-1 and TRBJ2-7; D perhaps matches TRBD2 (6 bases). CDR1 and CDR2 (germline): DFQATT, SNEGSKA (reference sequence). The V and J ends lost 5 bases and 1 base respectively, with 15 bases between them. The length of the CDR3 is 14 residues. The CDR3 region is CSAFTSTESYEQYF. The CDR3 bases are TGCAGTGCTTTCACTAGCACCGAATCCTACGAGCAGTACTTC.

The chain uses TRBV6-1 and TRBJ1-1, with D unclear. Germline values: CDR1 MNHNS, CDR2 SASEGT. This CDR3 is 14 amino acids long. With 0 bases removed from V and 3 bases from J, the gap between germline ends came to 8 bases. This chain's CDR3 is CASSEARRDTEAFF. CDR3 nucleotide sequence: TGTGCCAGCAGTGAAGCGCGAAGGGACACTGAAGCTTTCTTT.

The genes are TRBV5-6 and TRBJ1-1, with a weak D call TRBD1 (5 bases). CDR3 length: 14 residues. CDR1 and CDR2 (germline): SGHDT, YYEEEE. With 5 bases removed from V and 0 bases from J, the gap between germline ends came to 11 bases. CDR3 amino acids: CASRLGVLNTEAFF. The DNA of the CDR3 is TGTGCCAGCAGGCTAGGGGTCCTGAACACTGAAGCTTTCTTT.

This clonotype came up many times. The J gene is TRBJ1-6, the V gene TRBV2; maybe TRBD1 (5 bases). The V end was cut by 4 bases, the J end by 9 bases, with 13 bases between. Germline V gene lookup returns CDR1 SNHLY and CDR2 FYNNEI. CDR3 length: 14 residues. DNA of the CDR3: TGTGCCAGCAGTGGGGTTCAGGGAGGTTCACCCCTCCACTTT. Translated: CASSGVQGGSPLHF.

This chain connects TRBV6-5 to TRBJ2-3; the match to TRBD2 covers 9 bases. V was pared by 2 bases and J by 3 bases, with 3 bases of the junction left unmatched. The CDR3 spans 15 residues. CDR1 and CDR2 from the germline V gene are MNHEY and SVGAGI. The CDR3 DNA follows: TGTGCCAGCAGTTACAAGACTAGCGGAACAGATACGCAGTATTTT. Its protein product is CASSYKTSGTDTQYF.

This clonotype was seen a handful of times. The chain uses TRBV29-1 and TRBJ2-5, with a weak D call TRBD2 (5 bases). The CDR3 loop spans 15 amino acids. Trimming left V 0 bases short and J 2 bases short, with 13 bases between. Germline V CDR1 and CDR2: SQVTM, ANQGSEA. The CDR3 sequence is CSVEDGRGRQETQYF. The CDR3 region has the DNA TGCAGCGTTGAAGATGGACGGGGTCGGCAAGAGACCCAGTACTTC.

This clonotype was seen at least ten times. CDR3 nucleotide sequence: TGTGCCAGCAGCTTAGCCGTCGGGAGAGACTACGAGCAGTACTTC. Amino acid sequence: CASSLAVGRDYEQYF. The V gene is TRBV7-2, the J gene TRBJ2-7, with a possible D match to TRBD2 (6 bases). Germline V gene lookup returns CDR1 SGHTA and CDR2 FQGNSA. The CDR3 sequence is 15 residues long. Trimming cost V 0 bases and J 3 bases, with 12 bases left between them.

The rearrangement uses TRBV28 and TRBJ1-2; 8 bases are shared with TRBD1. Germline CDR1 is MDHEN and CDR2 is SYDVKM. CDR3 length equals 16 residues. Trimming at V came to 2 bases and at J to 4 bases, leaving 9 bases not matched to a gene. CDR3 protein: CASSLGGRGRGYGYTF. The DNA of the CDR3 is TGTGCCAGCAGTTTAGGGGGCAGGGGGCGCGGCTATGGCTACACCTTC.

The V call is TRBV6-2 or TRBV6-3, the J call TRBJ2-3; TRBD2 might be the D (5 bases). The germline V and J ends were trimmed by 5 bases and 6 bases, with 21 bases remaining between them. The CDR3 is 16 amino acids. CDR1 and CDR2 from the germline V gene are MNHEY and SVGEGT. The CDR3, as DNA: TGTGCCAGCAGTCCCCATGCGGCGGGCGCCTCGGATACGCAGTATTTT. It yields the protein CASSPHAAGASDTQYF.

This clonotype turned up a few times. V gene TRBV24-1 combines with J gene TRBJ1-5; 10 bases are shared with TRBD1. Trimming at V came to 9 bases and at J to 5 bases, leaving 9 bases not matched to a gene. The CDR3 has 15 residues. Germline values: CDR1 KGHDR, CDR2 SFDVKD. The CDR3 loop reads CATGDGDRGYQPQHF. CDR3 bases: TGTGCCACCGGGGATGGGGACAGGGGTTATCAGCCCCAGCATTTT.

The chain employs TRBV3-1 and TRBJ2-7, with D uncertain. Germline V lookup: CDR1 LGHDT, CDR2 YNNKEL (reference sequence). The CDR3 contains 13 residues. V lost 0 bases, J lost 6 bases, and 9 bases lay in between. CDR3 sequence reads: CASSQDSRFEQYF. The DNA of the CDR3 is TGTGCCAGCAGCCAAGATAGCCGATTCGAGCAGTACTTC.

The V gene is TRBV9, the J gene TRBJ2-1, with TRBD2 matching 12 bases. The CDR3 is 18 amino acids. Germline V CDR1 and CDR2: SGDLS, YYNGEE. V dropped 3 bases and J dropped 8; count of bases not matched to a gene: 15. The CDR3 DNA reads TGTGCCAGCAGCGAGACCCCTTCTAGCGGGGGGGCCGGCTATGAGCAGTTCTTC. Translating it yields CASSETPSSGGAGYEQFF. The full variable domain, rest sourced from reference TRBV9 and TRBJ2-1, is DSGVTQTPKHLITATGQRVTLRCSPRSGDLSVYWYQQSLDQGLQFLIQYYNGEERAKGNILERFSAQQFPDLHSELNLSSLELGDSALYFCASSETPSSGGAGYEQFFGPGTRLTVL.

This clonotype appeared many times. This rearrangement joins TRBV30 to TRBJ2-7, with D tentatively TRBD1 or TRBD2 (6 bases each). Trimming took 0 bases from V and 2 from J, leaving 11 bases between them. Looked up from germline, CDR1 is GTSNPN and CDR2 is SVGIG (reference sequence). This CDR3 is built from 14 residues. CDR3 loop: CAWSVEGGAYEQYF. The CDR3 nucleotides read TGTGCCTGGAGTGTGGAGGGGGGAGCCTACGAGCAGTACTTC. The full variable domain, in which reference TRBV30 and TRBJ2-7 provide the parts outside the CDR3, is SQTIHQWPATLVQPVGSPLSLECTVEGTSNPNLYWYRQAAGRGLQLLFYSVGIGQISSEVPQNLSASRPQDRQFILSSKKLLLSDSGFYLCAWSVEGGAYEQYFGPGTRLTVT.

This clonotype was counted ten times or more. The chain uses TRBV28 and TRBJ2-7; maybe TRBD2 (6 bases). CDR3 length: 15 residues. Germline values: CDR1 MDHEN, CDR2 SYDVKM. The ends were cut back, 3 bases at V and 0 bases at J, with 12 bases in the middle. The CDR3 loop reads CASSFFSGISYEQYF. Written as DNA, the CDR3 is TGTGCCAGCAGTTTCTTTAGCGGAATCTCCTACGAGCAGTACTTC.

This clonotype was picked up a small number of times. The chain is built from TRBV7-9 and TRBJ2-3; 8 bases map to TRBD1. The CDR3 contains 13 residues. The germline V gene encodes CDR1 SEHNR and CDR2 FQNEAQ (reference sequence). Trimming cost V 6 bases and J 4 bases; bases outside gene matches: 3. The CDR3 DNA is TGTGCCAGCAGTCAGGGGGCGGCAGATACGCAGTATTTT. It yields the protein CASSQGAADTQYF.

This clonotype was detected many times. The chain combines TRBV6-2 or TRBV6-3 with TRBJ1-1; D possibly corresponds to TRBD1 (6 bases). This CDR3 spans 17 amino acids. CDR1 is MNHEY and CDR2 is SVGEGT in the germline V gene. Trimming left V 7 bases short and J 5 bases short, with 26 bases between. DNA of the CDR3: TGTGCCAGCAAAGCCTTTGGGGTGGGGGGCTCGGAGACTGAAGCTTTCTTT. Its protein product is CASKAFGVGGSETEAFF.

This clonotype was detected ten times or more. CDR3 sequence (DNA): TGTGCCAGCAGCTTAGTACAGGGCGACATGAACACTGAAGCTTTCTTT. This gives the protein CASSLVQGDMNTEAFF. The chain links TRBV7-8 to TRBJ1-1, with a weak D call TRBD1 (6 bases). Germline-derived CDR1 and CDR2 are SGHVS and FQNEAQ. Trimming removed 1 base at V and 0 bases at J, with 12 bases between. The CDR3 covers 16 residues.

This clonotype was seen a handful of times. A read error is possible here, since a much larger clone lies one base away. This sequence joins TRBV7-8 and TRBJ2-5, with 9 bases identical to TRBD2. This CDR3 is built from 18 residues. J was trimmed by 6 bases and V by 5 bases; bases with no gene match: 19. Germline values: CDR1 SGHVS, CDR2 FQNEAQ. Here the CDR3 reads CASSPRSGGGRVAKTQYF. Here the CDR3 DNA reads TGTGCCAGCAGCCCGAGGTCTGGCGGCGGGAGGGTTGCGAAGACCCAGTACTTC.

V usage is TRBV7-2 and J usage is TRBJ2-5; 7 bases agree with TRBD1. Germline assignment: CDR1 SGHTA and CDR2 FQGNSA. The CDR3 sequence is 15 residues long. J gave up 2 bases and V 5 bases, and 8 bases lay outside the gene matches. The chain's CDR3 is CASSAMTGWQETQYF. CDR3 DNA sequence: TGTGCCAGCAGCGCCATGACAGGGTGGCAAGAGACCCAGTACTTC. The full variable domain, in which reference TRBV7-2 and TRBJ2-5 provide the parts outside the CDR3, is GAGVSQSPSNKVTEKGKDVELRCDPISGHTALYWYRQSLGQGLEFLIYFQGNSAPDKSGLPSDRFSAERTGGSVSTLTIQRTQQEDSAVYLCASSAMTGWQETQYFGPGTRLLVL.

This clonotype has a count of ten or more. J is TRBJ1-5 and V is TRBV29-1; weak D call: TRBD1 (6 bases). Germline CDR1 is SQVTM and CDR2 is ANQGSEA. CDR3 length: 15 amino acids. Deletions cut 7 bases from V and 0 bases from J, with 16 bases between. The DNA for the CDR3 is TGCAGCGCAAGTATACAGGGAAGTAGCAATCAGCCCCAGCATTTT. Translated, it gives CSASIQGSSNQPQHF. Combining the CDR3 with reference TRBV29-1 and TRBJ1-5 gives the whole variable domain SAVISQKPSRDICQRGTSLTIQCQVDSQVTMMFWYRQQPGQSLTLIATANQGSEATYESGFVIDKFPISRPNLTFSTLTVSNMSPEDSSIYLCSASIQGSSNQPQHFGDGTRLSIL.

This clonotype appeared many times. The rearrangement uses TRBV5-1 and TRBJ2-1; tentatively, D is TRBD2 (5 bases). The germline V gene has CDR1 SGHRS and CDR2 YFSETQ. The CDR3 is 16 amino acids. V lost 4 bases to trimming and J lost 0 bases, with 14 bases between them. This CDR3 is CASSPNEGLSYNEQFF. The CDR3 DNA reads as TGCGCCAGCAGCCCGAACGAGGGTCTCTCCTACAATGAGCAGTTCTTC.

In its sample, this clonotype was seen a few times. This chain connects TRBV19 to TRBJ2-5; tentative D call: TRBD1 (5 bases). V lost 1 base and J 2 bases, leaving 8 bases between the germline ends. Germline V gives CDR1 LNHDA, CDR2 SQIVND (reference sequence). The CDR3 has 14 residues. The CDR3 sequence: CASSIVGVQETQYF. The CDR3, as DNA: TGTGCCAGTAGTATAGTAGGGGTGCAAGAGACCCAGTACTTC.

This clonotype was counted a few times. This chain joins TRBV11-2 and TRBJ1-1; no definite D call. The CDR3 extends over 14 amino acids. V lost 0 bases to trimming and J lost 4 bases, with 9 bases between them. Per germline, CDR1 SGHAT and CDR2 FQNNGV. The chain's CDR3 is CASSLEVGGTEAFF. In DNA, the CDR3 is TGTGCCAGCAGCTTAGAGGTTGGAGGCACTGAAGCTTTCTTT.